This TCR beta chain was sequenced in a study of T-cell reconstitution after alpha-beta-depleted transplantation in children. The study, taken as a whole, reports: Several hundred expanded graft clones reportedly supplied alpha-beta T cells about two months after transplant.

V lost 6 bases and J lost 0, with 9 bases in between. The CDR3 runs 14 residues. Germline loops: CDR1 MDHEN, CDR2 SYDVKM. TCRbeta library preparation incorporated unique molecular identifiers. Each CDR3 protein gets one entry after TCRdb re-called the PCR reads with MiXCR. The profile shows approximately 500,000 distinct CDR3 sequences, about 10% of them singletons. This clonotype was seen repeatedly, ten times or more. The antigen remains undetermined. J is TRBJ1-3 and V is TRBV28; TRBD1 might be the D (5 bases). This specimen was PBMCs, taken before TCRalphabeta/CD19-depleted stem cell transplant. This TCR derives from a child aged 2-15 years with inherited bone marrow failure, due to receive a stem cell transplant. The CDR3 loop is CASRPGGSGNTIYF. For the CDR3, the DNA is TGTGCCAGCAGACCCGGGGGCTCTGGAAACACCATATATTTT.